The entry that follows covers one T cell receptor (beta chain) sequence. Its antigen remains unknown. This CDR3 comprises 17 residues. V lost 2 bases to trimming and J lost 4 bases; unmatched junction nucleotides: 11. Germline V gene sequence: CDR1 LGHNA, CDR2 YNFKEQ. This sample was taken from a study of cytomegalovirus exposure and HLA in healthy donors. Profiled with immunoSEQ multiplex PCR; TCRdb holds only in-frame clones, not every one. The repertoire holds about 140,000 clones, with 84% as singletons. The donors were members of the validation cohort comprising approximately 110 subjects, separate from the roughly 650-subject first cohort. Broader study findings: Across donors, most TCRs were seen rarely, yet some public ones were widespread. More than 150 TCR beta chains were listed as cytomegalovirus-associated. In the 120 validation repertoires, approximately 94% of cluster scores exceeded 0, per a later analysis.

Sequenced sample: PBMCs. This chain joins TRBV4-2 and TRBJ2-7; 10 bases match TRBD1. The TCR was taken from a woman in her twenties or thirties in good health and CMV-seronegative. The CDR3 nucleotides read TGTGCCAGCAGCCAACCGGGACAGGGGCGACGAGGGTACGAGCAGTACTTC. It yields the protein CASSQPGQGRRGYEQYF.